This TCR beta chain appears in the sequencing data of a study of shared clonotypes between healthy human individuals. The length of the CDR3 is 14 residues. Germline V gene lookup returns CDR1 MNHEY and CDR2 SMNVEV (reference sequence). The V and J ends lost 4 bases and 1 base respectively, with 10 bases between them. In the case of this clone: At the DNA level, this CDR3 is encoded by other sequences in the same sample as well.

The repertoire was sequenced with immunoSEQ multiplex PCR; TCRdb's copy has only in-frame clones and lacks some. This sample has 660,000 or so clones; about 95% occur once, and the top ten carry approximately 0.12%. CD8 cells classed as naive were CD45RO-negative and positively selected for CCR7, excluding terminally differentiated effector memory CD45RA+ cells. All the donors were Caucasian adults who lived in Nashville, Tennessee. This chain uses TRBV27 with TRBJ1-1; D may be TRBD1 (6 bases). The sequence was obtained from a young woman in good health. What was sequenced was naive CD8+ T cells sorted from blood. The CDR3 reads CASSSRGENTEAFF. The CDR3 nucleotides are TGTGCCAGCAGTTCCAGGGGCGAGAACACTGAAGCTTTCTTT.